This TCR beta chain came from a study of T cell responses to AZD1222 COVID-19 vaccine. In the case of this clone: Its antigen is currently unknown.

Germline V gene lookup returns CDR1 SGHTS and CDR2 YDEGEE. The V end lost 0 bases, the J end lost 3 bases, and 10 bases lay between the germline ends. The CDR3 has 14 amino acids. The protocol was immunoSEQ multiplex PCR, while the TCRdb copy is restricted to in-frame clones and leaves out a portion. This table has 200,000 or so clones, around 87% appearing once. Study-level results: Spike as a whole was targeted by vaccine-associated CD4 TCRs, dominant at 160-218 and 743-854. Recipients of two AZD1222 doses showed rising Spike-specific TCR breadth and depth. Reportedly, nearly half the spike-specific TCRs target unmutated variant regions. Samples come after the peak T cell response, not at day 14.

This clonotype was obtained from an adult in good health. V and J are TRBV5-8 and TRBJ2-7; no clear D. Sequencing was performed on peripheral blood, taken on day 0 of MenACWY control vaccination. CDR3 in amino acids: CASSLGVSVYEQYF. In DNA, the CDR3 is TGTGCCAGCAGCTTGGGGGTCTCGGTCTACGAGCAGTACTTC.